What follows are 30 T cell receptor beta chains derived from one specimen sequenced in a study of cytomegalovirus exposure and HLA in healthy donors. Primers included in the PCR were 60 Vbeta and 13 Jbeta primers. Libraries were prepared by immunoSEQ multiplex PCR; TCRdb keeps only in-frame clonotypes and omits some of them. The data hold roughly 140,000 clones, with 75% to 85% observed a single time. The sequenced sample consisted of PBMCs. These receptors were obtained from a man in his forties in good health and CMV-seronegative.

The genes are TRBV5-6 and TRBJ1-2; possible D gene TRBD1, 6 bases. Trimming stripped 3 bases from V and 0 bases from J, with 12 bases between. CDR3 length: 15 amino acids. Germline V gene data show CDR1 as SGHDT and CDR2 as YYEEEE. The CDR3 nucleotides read TGTGCCAGCAGCTGGGGGCGCAACCCTAACTATGGCTACACCTTC. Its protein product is CASSWGRNPNYGYTF.

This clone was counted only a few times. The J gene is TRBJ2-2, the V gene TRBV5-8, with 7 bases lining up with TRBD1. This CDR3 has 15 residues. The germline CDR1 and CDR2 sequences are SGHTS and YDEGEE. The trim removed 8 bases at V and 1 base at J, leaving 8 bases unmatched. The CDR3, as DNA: TGTGCCAGACGACGACAGGGATTGAACACCGGGGAGCTGTTTTTT. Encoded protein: CARRRQGLNTGELFF.

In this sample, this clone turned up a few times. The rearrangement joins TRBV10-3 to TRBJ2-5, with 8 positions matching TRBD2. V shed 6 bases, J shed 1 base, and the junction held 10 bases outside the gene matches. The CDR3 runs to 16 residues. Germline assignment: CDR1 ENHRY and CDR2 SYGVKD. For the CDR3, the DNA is TGTGCCATCAGCGGCTCGAGCGGGGGTCGCCAAGAGACCCAGTACTTC. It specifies CAISGSSGGRQETQYF.

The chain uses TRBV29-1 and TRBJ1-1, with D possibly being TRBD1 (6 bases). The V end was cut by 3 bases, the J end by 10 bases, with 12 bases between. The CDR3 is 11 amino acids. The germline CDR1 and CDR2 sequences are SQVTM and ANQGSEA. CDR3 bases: TGCAGCGTTGAGGGGGCACAGGTAGCTTTCTTT. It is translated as CSVEGAQVAFF.

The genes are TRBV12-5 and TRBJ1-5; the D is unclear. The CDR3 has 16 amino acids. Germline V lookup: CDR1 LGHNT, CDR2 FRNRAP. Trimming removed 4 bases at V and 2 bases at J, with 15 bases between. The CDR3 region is CASGSERSTGNQPQHF. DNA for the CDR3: TGTGCTAGTGGTTCGGAGCGGTCAACCGGCAATCAGCCCCAGCATTTT.

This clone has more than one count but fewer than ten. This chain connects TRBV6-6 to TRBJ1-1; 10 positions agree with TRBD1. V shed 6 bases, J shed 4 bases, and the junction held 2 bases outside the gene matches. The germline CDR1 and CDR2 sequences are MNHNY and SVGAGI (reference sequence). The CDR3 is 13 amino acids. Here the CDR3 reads CASRGQGITEAFF. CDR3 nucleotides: TGTGCCAGCAGGGGACAGGGGATCACTGAAGCTTTCTTT.

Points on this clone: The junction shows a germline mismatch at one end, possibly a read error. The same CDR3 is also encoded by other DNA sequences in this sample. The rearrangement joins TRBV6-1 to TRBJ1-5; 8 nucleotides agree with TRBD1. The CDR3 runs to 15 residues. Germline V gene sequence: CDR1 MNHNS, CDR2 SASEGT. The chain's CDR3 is CASSASRDRGQPQHF. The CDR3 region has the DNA TGTGCTAGCAGCGCCAGCCGAGACAGGGGTCAGCCCCAGCATTTT.

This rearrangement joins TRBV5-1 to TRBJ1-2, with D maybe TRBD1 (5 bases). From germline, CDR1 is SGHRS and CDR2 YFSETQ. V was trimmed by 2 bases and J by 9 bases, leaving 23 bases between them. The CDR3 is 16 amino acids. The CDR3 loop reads CASSFQARDRRGSYTF. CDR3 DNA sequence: TGCGCCAGCAGCTTCCAGGCCAGGGACCGACGGGGGAGCTACACCTTC. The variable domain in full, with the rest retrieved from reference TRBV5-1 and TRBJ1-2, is KAGVTQTPRYLIKTRGQQVTLSCSPISGHRSVSWYQQTPGQGLQFLFEYFSETQRNKGNFPGRFSGRQFSNSRSEMNVSTLELGDSALYLCASSFQARDRRGSYTFGSGTRLTVV.

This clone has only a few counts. CDR3 DNA: TGTGCCAGCAGCGGGACAGGAGAAAACACCATATATTTT. It yields the protein CASSGTGENTIYF. The chain carries TRBV5-6 and TRBJ1-3; TRBD1 matches 8 bases. Germline assignment: CDR1 SGHDT and CDR2 YYEEEE. The CDR3 loop spans 13 amino acids. The trim removed 4 bases at V and 6 bases at J, leaving 3 bases unmatched.

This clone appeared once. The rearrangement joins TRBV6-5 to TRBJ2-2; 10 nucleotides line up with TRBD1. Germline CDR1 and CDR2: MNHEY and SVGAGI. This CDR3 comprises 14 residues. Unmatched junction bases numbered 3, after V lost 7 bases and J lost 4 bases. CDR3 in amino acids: CASNRDRGTGELFF. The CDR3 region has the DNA TGTGCCAGCAACCGGGACAGGGGCACCGGGGAGCTGTTTTTT.

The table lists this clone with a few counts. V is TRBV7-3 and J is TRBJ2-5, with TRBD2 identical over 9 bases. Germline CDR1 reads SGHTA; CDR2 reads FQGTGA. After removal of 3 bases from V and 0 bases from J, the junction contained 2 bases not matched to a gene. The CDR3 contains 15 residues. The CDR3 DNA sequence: TGTGCCAGCAGCTTGAGCGGGGGGTACCAAGAGACCCAGTACTTC. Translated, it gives CASSLSGGYQETQYF.

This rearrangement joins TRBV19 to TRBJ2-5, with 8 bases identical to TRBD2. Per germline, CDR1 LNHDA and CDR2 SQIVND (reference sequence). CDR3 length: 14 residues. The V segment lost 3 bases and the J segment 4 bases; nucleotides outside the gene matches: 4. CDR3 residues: CASSIFSGGETQYF. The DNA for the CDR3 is TGTGCCAGTAGTATCTTCAGCGGGGGAGAGACCCAGTACTTC.

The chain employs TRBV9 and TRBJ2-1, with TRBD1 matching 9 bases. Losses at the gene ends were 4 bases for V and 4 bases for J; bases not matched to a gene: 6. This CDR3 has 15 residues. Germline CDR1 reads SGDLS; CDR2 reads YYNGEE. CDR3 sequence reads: CASSNTGGLYNEQFF. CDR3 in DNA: TGTGCCAGCAGCAATACAGGGGGCCTTTACAATGAGCAGTTCTTC.

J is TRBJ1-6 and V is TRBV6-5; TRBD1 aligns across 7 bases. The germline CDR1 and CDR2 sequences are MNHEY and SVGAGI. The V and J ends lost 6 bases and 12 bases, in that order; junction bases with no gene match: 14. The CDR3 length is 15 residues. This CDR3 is CASRNFDRDWEPLHF. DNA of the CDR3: TGTGCCAGCAGGAATTTCGACAGGGATTGGGAACCCCTCCACTTT.

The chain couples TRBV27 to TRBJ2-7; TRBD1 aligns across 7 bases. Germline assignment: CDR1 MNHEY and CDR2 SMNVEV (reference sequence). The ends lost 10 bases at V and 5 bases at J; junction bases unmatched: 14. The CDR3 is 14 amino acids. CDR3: CANQAGGKHHEQYF. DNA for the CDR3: TGTGCCAACCAGGCAGGGGGAAAGCACCACGAGCAGTACTTC.

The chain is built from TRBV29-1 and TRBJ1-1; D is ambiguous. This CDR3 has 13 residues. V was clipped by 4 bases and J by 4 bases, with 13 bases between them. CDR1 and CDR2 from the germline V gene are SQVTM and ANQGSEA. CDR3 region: CSVVGRGVTEAFF. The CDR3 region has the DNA TGCAGCGTTGTAGGGCGGGGAGTCACTGAAGCTTTCTTT.

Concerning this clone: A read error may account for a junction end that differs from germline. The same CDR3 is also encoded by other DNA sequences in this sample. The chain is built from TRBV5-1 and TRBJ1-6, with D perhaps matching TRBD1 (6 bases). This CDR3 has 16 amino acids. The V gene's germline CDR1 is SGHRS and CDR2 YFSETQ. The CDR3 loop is CASSWTDSSYNSPLHF. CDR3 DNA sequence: TGCGCCAGCAGCTGGACAGACAGCTCCTATAATTCCCCCCTCCACTTT.

The CDR3 here is CASSIVGSGKETQYF. The CDR3 region has the DNA TGTGCCAGTAGTATAGTGGGTAGCGGAAAAGAGACCCAGTACTTC. The rearrangement uses TRBV19 and TRBJ2-5; tentative D call: TRBD2 (6 bases). Germline CDR1 is LNHDA and CDR2 is SQIVND (reference sequence). V was pared by 1 base and J by 3 bases, with 12 bases between. The CDR3 is 15 residues long. Using reference TRBV19 and TRBJ2-5 for the parts outside the CDR3, the full variable domain is DGGITQSPKYLFRKEGQNVTLSCEQNLNHDAMYWYRQDPGQGLRLIYYSQIVNDFQKGDIAEGYSVSREKKESFPLTVTSAQKNPTAFYLCASSIVGSGKETQYFGPGTRLLVL.

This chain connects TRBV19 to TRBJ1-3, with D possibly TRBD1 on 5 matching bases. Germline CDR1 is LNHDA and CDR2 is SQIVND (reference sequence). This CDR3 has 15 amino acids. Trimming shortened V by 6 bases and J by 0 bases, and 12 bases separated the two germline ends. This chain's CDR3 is CASRVLDNSGNTIYF. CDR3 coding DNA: TGTGCCAGTAGAGTCCTGGACAACTCTGGAAACACCATATATTTT.

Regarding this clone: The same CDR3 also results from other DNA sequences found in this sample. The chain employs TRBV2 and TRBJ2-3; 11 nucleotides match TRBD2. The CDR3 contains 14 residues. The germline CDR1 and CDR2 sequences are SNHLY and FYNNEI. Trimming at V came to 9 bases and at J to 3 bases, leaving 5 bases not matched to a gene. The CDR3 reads CARRTSGGTDTQYF. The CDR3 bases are TGTGCCAGGAGAACTAGCGGGGGAACAGATACGCAGTATTTT.

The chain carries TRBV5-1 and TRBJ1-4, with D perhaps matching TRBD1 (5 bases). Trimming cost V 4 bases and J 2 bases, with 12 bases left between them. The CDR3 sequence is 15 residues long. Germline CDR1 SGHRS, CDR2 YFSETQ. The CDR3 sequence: CASSPSGSTNEKLFF. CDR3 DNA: TGCGCCAGCAGCCCGTCAGGGTCCACTAATGAAAAACTGTTTTTT.

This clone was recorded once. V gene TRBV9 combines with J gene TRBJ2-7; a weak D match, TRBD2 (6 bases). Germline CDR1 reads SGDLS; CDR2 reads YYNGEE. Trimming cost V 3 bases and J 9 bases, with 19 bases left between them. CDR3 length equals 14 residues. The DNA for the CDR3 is TGTGCCAGCAGCGAGAGGACCACGGGCGGGGTGCAGTACTTC. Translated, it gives CASSERTTGGVQYF.

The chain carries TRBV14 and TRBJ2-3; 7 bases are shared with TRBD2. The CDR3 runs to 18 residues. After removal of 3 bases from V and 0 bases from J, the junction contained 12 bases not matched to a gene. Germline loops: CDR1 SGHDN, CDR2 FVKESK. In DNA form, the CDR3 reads TGTGCCAGCAGCCATCCCCCCAGGGCGGGGGATAGCACAGATACGCAGTATTTT. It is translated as CASSHPPRAGDSTDTQYF. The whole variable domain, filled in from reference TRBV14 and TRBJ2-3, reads EAGVTQFPSHSVIEKGQTVTLRCDPISGHDNLYWYRRVMGKEIKFLLHFVKESKQDESGMPNNRFLAERTGGTYSTLKVQPAELEDSGVYFCASSHPPRAGDSTDTQYFGPGTRLTVL.

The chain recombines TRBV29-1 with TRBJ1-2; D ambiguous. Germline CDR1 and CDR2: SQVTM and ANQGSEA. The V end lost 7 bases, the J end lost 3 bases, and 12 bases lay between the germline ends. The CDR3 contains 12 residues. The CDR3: CSGRGRDYGYTF. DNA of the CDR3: TGCAGCGGCCGGGGTCGAGACTATGGCTACACCTTC. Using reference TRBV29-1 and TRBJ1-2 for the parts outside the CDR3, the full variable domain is SAVISQKPSRDICQRGTSLTIQCQVDSQVTMMFWYRQQPGQSLTLIATANQGSEATYESGFVIDKFPISRPNLTFSTLTVSNMSPEDSSIYLCSGRGRDYGYTFGSGTRLTVV.

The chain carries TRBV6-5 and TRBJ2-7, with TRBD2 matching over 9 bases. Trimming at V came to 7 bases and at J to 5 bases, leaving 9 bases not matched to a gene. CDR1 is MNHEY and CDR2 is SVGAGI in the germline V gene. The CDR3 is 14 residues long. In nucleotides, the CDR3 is TGTGCCAGCACCACGGCGGGAGGGGTAGACGAGCAGTACTTC. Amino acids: CASTTAGGVDEQYF.

Here the CDR3 DNA reads TGTGCCAGCAGCTGGGGGACAGGGGGGTCCTACGAGCAGTACTTC. Translated, it gives CASSWGTGGSYEQYF. The chain employs TRBV7-6 and TRBJ2-7, with 11 positions matching TRBD1. The CDR3 has 15 amino acids. V trimming: 4 bases; J trimming: 1 base; junction bases outside the gene matches: 3. From germline, CDR1 is SGHVS and CDR2 FNYEAQ.

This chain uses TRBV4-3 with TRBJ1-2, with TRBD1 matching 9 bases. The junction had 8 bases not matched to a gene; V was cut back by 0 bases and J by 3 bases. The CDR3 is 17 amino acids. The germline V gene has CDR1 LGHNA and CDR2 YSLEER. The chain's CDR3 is CASSQDATGGLYYGYTF. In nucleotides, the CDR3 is TGCGCCAGCAGCCAAGATGCAACAGGGGGCCTCTACTATGGCTACACCTTC.

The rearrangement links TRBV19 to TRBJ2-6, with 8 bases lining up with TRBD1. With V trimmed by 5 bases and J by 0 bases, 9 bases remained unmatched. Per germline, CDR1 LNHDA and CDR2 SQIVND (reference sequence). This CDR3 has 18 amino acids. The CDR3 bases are TGTGCCAGTAGTGACAGGGGCCATACCTTCTCTGGGGCCAACGTCCTGACTTTC. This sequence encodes CASSDRGHTFSGANVLTF.

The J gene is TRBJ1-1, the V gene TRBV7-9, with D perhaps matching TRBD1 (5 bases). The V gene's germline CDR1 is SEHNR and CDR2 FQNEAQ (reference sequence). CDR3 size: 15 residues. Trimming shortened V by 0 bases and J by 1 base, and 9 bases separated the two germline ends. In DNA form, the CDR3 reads TGTGCCAGCAGCTTAGCGGCAGGGCGGAACACTGAAGCTTTCTTT. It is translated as CASSLAAGRNTEAFF.

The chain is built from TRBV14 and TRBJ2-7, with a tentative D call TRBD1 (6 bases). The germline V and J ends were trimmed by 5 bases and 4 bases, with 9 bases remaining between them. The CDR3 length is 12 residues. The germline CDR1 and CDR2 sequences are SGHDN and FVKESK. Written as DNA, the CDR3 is TGTGCCAGCAGCACCCAGGGGTACGAGCAGTACTTC. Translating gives CASSTQGYEQYF.